This is a list of T cell receptor beta chains from one sample in a study of neoadjuvant nivolumab and ipilimumab in lung cancer. The repertoire was sequenced with immunoSEQ multiplex PCR; TCRdb's copy has only in-frame clones and lacks some. The top ten clones hold approximately 2% of a sample with under 20,000 clones, around 87% of them seen once. The sample consisted of peripheral blood, taken before neoadjuvant nivolumab, alone or with ipilimumab. These receptors were taken from an adult with non-small cell lung cancer. Both conserved end residues are part of each CDR3. A D gene is named only where the DNA matches it firmly. For some rows the clone size is stated as once, few or many, or as a class when expanded; others skip it.

-	TRBV4-3	TRBJ2-2	-	TGCGCCAGCAGCCCATTTCGGATTGGCGGGGAGCTGTTTTTT	CASSPFRIGGELFF
-	TRBV4-1	TRBJ2-1	-	TGCGCCAGCAGCCGGGACGGCAATGAGCAGTTCTTC	CASSRDGNEQFF
TRBD1	TRBV5-3	TRBJ1-5	-	TGTGCCTCAACCGGGACAGGGTGTCAGCCCCAGCATTTT	CASTGTGCQPQHF
-	TRBV5-1	TRBJ1-1	once	TGCGCCAGCAGCTTGTTGGGCCACACTGAAGCTTTCTTT	CASSLLGHTEAFF
-	TRBV30	TRBJ1-5	-	TGTGCCTGGAGTGTAAGCCAGGGCAATCAGCCCCAGCATTTT	CAWSVSQGNQPQHF
-	TRBV30	TRBJ1-3	-	TGTGCCTGGAAGGCCTCTGGAAACACCATATATTTT	CAWKASGNTIYF
-	TRBV7-9	TRBJ2-3	once	TGTGCCAGCAGCTTAGTCCGAGCTAGCACAGATACGCAGTATTTT	CASSLVRASTDTQYF
-	TRBV5-4	TRBJ1-2	-	TGTGCCAGTGAGACGGGGGGGGCCTATGGCTACACCTTC	CASETGGAYGYTF
-	TRBV18	TRBJ2-3	-	TGTGCCAGCTCACCACTAGCGGTCACAGATACGCAGTATTTT	CASSPLAVTDTQYF
-	TRBV18	TRBJ2-3	-	TGTGCCAGCTCACCTTTCCGCACAGATACGCAGTATTTT	CASSPFRTDTQYF
-	TRBV19	TRBJ2-3	-	TGTGCCAGTAGGTCTAGCGCTGTCACAGATACGCAGTATTTT	CASRSSAVTDTQYF
-	TRBV11-2	TRBJ2-5	-	TGTGCCAGCAGCTTAGGCGCCAGGTCTGTCCAAGAGACCCAGTACTTC	CASSLGARSVQETQYF
-	TRBV29-1	TRBJ2-7	-	TGCAGCGTTGTTAGCAACTACGAGCAGTACTTC	CSVVSNYEQYF
-	TRBV2	TRBJ1-1	-	TGTGCCAGCAGGTCATCTGTTTCATCTGAAGCTTTCTTT	CASRSSVSSEAFF
TRBD1	TRBV18	TRBJ1-2	-	TGTGCCAGCTCACCTGGGACAGGGACTAACTATGGCTACACCTTC	CASSPGTGTNYGYTF
-	TRBV7-9	TRBJ2-7	-	TGTGCCAGCAGCTCATACTCCTACGAGCAGTACTTC	CASSSYSYEQYF
-	TRBV28	TRBJ1-2	-	TGTGCCAGCAGTTTTCAGAGCTATGGCTACACCTTC	CASSFQSYGYTF
-	TRBV7-2	TRBJ1-5	-	TGTGCCAGCAGCTTGGGGGCACAGCCCCAGCATTTT	CASSLGAQPQHF
-	TRBV5-4	TRBJ2-5	-	TGTGCCAGCAGCCTCCGGGACTTAAAAGAGACCCAGTACTTC	CASSLRDLKETQYF
TRBD1	TRBV18	TRBJ1-3	-	TGTGCCAGCTCATTGGACAGGACAGCAGGAAACACCATATATTTT	CASSLDRTAGNTIYF
TRBD2	TRBV11-3	TRBJ2-7	-	TGTGCCAGCAGCCTAGGACTAGCGGGAGAAACGACCAACTACGAGCAGTACTTC	CASSLGLAGETTNYEQYF
TRBD2	TRBV11-1	TRBJ2-1	-	TGTGCCAGCAGCCTACTAGCGGGAGGGTACAATGAGCAGTTCTTC	CASSLLAGGYNEQFF
-	TRBV7-2	TRBJ2-3	-	TGTGCCAGCAGCTCACCGTCCCCCCGCACAGATACGCAGTATTTT	CASSSPSPRTDTQYF
-	TRBV4-1	TRBJ2-7	-	TGCGCCAGCAGCCAAGACGGAGAGACAGGACCCTACGAGCAGTACTTC	CASSQDGETGPYEQYF
-	TRBV9	TRBJ2-3	-	TGTGCCAGCAGCGTAGAAATCAGCACAGATACGCAGTATTTT	CASSVEISTDTQYF
TRBD2	TRBV18	TRBJ2-1	-	TGTGCCAGCTCACCCGGGACTACCTCCTACAATGAGCAGTTCTTC	CASSPGTTSYNEQFF
-	TRBV29-1	TRBJ2-6	-	TGCAGCGTTGAAGCCTCTGGGGCCAACGTCCTGACTTTC	CSVEASGANVLTF
-	TRBV5-5	TRBJ2-7	-	TGTGCCAGCAGCAACTGGGAGGAGCAGTACTTC	CASSNWEEQYF
TRBD2	TRBV29-1	TRBJ2-5	-	TGCAGCGTTGTACTAGCGGGAGAAGTATTAGAGACCCAGTACTTC	CSVVLAGEVLETQYF
-	TRBV7-2	TRBJ2-2	-	TGTGCCAGCAGCTTCGGGCAGGGGAAGGTTCTAGGGACCGGGGAGCTGTTTTTT	CASSFGQGKVLGTGELFF
TRBD2	TRBV6-1	TRBJ2-7	once	TGTGCCAGCACCACGGGACTAGCGTTTTACGAGCAGTACTTC	CASTTGLAFYEQYF
TRBD1	TRBV19	TRBJ2-7	-	TGTGCCAGTAGTATGAGCCGGGACAGGGGATTGGCGTATGGGCAGTACTTC	CASSMSRDRGLAYGQYF
TRBD2	TRBV6-6	TRBJ2-1	-	TGTGCCAGCAGGCCCGGGACTAGCCCAAACAATGAGCAGTTCTTC	CASRPGTSPNNEQFF
-	TRBV5-5	TRBJ1-5	-	TGTGCCAGCAGCCTGGCGGGGGATCAGCCCCAGCATTTT	CASSLAGDQPQHF
-	TRBV14	TRBJ2-7	-	TGTGCCAGCAGCCATCCTACCCGACGCAACGAGCAGTACTTC	CASSHPTRRNEQYF
-	TRBV29-1	TRBJ2-1	-	TGCAGCGTTGAAGATCTTACCGCAGCGGGTGAGCAGTTCTTC	CSVEDLTAAGEQFF
TRBD2	TRBV4-2	TRBJ2-1	-	TGTGCCAGCAGCCAAGCGCGGGAGGATTGGGATGAGCAGTTCTTC	CASSQAREDWDEQFF
-	TRBV13	TRBJ1-1	once	TGTGCCAGCAGCCCCTTAGGGACTGAAGCTTTCTTT	CASSPLGTEAFF
-	TRBV9	TRBJ2-5	-	TGTGCCAGCAGCGTAGCCAGCCAAGAGACCCAGTACTTC	CASSVASQETQYF
-	TRBV6-6	TRBJ1-2	-	TGTGCCACCTTTGAGTGGATATATGGCTACACCTTC	CATFEWIYGYTF
TRBD1	TRBV11-2	TRBJ1-1	-	TGTGCCAGCAGCTTAGACCCCCGGGACAGGGGGCCGAACACTGAAGCTTTCTTT	CASSLDPRDRGPNTEAFF
-	TRBV12-2	TRBJ2-7	-	TGTGCAAGGCGCTTGGAGATGCTAAGCCCCAGGTACGAGCAGTACTTC	CARRLEMLSPRYEQYF
-	TRBV5-1	TRBJ1-1	-	TGCGCCAGCAGCTTGACGGGTGGCGTCACTGAAGCTTTCTTT	CASSLTGGVTEAFF
TRBD1	TRBV7-9	TRBJ1-4	-	TGTGCCAGCAGCTTAGGACAGGGGTCGGGGAAACTGTTTTTT	CASSLGQGSGKLFF
TRBD2	TRBV11-2	TRBJ2-7	-	TGTGCCAGCAGCTTAGGGGCGGGAGGCTACGAGCAGTACTTC	CASSLGAGGYEQYF
TRBD2	TRBV27	TRBJ2-3	-	TGTGCCAGCAGATCCGGGACTAACACAGATACGCAGTATTTT	CASRSGTNTDTQYF
-	TRBV5-3	TRBJ2-3	-	TGTGCCAGAAGCTTGAGTCGCGTTCCAACCGGAGGAGATACGCAGTATTTT	CARSLSRVPTGGDTQYF
-	TRBV7-9	TRBJ2-1	-	TGTGCCAGCAGCCAGACAGGAAGTGGCCCGTACAATGAGCAGTTCTTC	CASSQTGSGPYNEQFF
TRBD2	TRBV9	TRBJ2-5	-	TGTGCCAGCAGCGTAGCGGGAGGGGCCGTCGGAGAGACCCAGTACTTC	CASSVAGGAVGETQYF
TRBD1	TRBV18	TRBJ1-2	-	TGTGCCAGCTCACCCGGGACAGAGGATGGCTACACCTTC	CASSPGTEDGYTF
-	TRBV15	TRBJ2-1	-	TGTGCCACCAGCGGCAGCGTAAGCCTGAGCTCCTACAATGAGCAGTTCTTC	CATSGSVSLSSYNEQFF
-	TRBV30	TRBJ2-7	-	TGTGCCTGGACCCAAGGGCAGGGTAGCGAGCAGTACTTC	CAWTQGQGSEQYF
TRBD1	TRBV5-1	TRBJ1-2	once	TGCGCCAGCAGCTCCGCCGGGACAGGTCCTCTGGGCTACACCTTC	CASSSAGTGPLGYTF